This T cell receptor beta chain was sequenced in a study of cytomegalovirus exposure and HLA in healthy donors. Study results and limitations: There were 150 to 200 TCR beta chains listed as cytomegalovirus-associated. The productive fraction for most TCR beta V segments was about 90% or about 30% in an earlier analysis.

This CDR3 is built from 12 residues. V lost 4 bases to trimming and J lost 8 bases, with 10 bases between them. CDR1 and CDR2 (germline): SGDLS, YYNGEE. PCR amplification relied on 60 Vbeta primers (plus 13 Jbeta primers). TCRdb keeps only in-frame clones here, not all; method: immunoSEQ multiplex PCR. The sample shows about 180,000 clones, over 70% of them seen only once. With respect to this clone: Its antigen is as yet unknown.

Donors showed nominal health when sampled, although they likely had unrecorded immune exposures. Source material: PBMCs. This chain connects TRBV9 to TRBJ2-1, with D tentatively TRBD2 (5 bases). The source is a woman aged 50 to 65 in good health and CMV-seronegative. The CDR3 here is CASSPTGDEQFF. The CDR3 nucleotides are TGTGCCAGCAGCCCCACCGGGGATGAGCAGTTCTTC.